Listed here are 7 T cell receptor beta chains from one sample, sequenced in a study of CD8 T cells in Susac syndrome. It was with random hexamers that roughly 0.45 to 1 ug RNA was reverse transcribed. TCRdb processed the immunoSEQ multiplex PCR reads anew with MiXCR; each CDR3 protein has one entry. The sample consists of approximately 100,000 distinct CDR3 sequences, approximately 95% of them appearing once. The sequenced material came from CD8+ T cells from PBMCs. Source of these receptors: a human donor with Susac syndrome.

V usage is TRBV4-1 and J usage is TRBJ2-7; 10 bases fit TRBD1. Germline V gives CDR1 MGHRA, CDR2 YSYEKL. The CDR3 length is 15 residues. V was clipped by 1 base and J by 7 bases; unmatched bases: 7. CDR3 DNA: TGCGCCAGCAGCCAAGGTCCGGGACAGGGGTGGGAGCAGTACTTC. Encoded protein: CASSQGPGQGWEQYF.

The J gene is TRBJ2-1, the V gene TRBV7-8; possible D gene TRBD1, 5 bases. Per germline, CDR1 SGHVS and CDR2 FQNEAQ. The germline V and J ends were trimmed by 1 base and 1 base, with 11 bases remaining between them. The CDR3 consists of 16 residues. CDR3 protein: CASSLEAGASYNEQFF. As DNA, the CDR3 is TGTGCCAGCAGCTTAGAGGCTGGGGCGTCCTACAATGAGCAGTTCTTC.

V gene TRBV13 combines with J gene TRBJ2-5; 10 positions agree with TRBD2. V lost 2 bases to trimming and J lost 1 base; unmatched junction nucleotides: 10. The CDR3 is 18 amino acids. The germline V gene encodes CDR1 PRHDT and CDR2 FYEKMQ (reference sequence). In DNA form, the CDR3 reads TGTGCCAGCAGCTTACGGGGTAGCGGGGGGCTCGGCCAAGAGACCCAGTACTTC. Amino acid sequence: CASSLRGSGGLGQETQYF. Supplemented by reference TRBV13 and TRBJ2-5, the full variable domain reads AAGVIQSPRHLIKEKRETATLKCYPIPRHDTVYWYQQGPGQDPQFLISFYEKMQSDKGSIPDRFSAQQFSDYHSELNMSSLELGDSALYFCASSLRGSGGLGQETQYFGPGTRLLVL.

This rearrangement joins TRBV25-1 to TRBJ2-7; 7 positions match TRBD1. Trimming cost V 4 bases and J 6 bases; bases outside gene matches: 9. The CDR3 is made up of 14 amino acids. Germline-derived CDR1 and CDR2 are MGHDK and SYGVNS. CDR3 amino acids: CASSALPGQAEQYF. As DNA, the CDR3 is TGTGCCAGCAGTGCTCTACCCGGACAGGCCGAGCAGTACTTC.

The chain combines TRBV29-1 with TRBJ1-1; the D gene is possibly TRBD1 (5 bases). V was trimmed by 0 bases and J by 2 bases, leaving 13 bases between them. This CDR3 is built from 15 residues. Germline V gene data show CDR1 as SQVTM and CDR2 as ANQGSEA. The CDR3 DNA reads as TGCAGCGTTGAAGATCTAGGGGCTGGTAACACTGAAGCTTTCTTT. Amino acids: CSVEDLGAGNTEAFF.

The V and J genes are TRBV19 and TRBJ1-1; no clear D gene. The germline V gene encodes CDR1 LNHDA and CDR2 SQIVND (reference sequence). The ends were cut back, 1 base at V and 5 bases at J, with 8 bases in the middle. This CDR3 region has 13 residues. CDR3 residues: CASSIVKETEAFF. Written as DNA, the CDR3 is TGTGCCAGTAGTATAGTGAAAGAGACTGAAGCTTTCTTT. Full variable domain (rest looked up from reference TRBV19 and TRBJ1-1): DGGITQSPKYLFRKEGQNVTLSCEQNLNHDAMYWYRQDPGQGLRLIYYSQIVNDFQKGDIAEGYSVSREKKESFPLTVTSAQKNPTAFYLCASSIVKETEAFFGQGTRLTVV.

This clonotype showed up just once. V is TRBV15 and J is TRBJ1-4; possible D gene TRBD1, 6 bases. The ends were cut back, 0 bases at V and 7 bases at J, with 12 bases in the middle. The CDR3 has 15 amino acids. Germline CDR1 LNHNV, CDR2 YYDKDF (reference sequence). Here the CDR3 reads CATSRDRTVVEKLFF. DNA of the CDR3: TGTGCCACCAGCAGAGATAGGACAGTCGTTGAAAAACTGTTTTTT.